A single T cell receptor (beta chain) is shown here with its context. Its antigen is not identified. This specimen belongs to a study of T cell repertoires in cytomegalovirus infection. Study context: CMV infection plus the matching HLA type was flagged by public TCR beta signatures.

In TCRdb, the reads were re-called with MiXCR into one record per CDR3 protein. The sample has about 530,000 distinct CDR3 sequences; more than 20% are singletons. Overall study findings and caveats: In two of eight donors, the top clonotype was HLA-C-restricted CMV-specific.

The receptor was derived from a human donor in good health (CMV status not recorded). Some clones in this sample may be carry-over from other donors' samples. Specimen: PBMCs.

CDR3 DNA: TGCAGTGCTAGAGACCCACAGGGGGCTGGCGGGGAGCTGTTTTTT. Protein: CSARDPQGAGGELFF. The V and J genes are TRBV20-1 and TRBJ2-2; 9 bases line up with TRBD1. The junction had 6 bases not matched to a gene; V was cut back by 0 bases and J by 7 bases. Germline-derived CDR1 and CDR2 are DFQATT and SNEGSKA (reference sequence). The CDR3 contains 15 residues.